Listed below are T cell receptor beta chains from one sample, sequenced in a study of T-cell reconstitution after alpha-beta-depleted transplantation in children. TCRdb re-derived calls from the PCR reads in MiXCR, one entry per CDR3 protein. Of 350,000 to 400,000 distinct CDR3 sequences in the sample, 20% were seen once. Sequenced material: PBMCs from the stem cell graft donor, taken from the stem cell graft. Source of these receptors: a human donor who donated a stem cell graft to a child with acute myeloid leukemia. Each CDR3 is given with its conserved first and last residue. A D gene is named only where the DNA matches it firmly. Expanded clones are given a class, and other clones once, few, many or no size at all.

>TRBJ1-1|TRBV7-9|NA|NA
CASSLDLANTEAFF
TGTGCCAGCAGCTTAGATCTCGCGAACACTGAAGCTTTCTTT
>TRBJ2-7|TRBV6-1|TRBD2|NA
CASSELSGLAGGKDNEQYF
TGTGCCAGCAGTGAATTAAGCGGACTAGCGGGAGGGAAGGACAACGAGCAGTACTTC
>TRBJ1-5|TRBV20-1|NA|many
CSAPQGGGQPQHF
TGCAGTGCTCCACAGGGAGGAGGTCAGCCCCAGCATTTT
>TRBJ1-5|TRBV19|NA|few
CASSMGNQPQHF
TGTGCCAGTAGTATGGGCAATCAGCCCCAGCATTTT
>TRBJ2-1|TRBV20-1|NA|NA
CSARDPRYNEQFF
TGCAGTGCTAGAGATCCGCGGTACAATGAGCAGTTCTTC
>TRBJ2-7|TRBV12-3/TRBV12-4|NA|NA
CASSSGVDRVPYEQYF
TGTGCCAGCAGTTCGGGGGTTGACAGGGTCCCCTACGAGCAGTACTTC
>TRBJ1-2|TRBV27|NA|few
CASSSRPRDTYGYTF
TGTGCCAGCAGTTCCCGACCCCGGGACACGTATGGCTACACCTTC
>TRBJ2-5|TRBV2|NA|few
CASSEERETQYF
TGTGCCAGCAGTGAGGAGAGAGAGACCCAGTACTTC
>TRBJ2-1|TRBV29-1|TRBD2|many
CSVVSREGRNEQFF
TGCAGCGTTGTATCGCGGGAGGGCCGGAATGAGCAGTTCTTC
>TRBJ1-6|TRBV20-1|NA|NA
CSARERYRSNSPLHF
TGCAGTGCTAGAGAACGGTACAGATCTAATTCACCCCTCCACTTT
>TRBJ2-2|TRBV9|NA|NA
CASSVGVAVNTGELFF
TGTGCCAGCAGCGTAGGAGTAGCGGTGAACACCGGGGAGCTGTTTTTT
>TRBJ2-3|TRBV20-1|NA|many
CSARGMRGMIDTQYF
TGCAGTGCTAGAGGGATGAGGGGAATGATAGATACGCAGTATTTT
>TRBJ2-1|TRBV6-5|NA|many
CASSYSSRAYNEQFF
TGTGCCAGCAGTTACTCTTCTAGGGCCTACAATGAGCAGTTCTTC
>TRBJ2-7|TRBV29-1|TRBD1|many
CSVRDSYKTYEQYF
TGCAGCGTGAGGGACAGCTATAAAACCTACGAGCAGTACTTC
>TRBJ2-1|TRBV6-1|TRBD1|few
CASQTPGTGGKNEQFF
TGTGCCAGCCAAACCCCCGGGACAGGGGGCAAGAATGAGCAGTTCTTC
>TRBJ2-2|TRBV9|TRBD2|NA
CASSVAGGTSNTGELFF
TGTGCCAGCAGCGTAGCCGGGGGGACGTCGAACACCGGGGAGCTGTTTTTT
>TRBJ2-7|TRBV15|NA|NA
CATSRDSGVYEQYF
TGTGCCACCAGCAGAGATTCGGGAGTCTACGAGCAGTACTTC
>TRBJ2-1|TRBV12-3/TRBV12-4|TRBD2|NA
CASSSSGSTNEQFF
TGTGCCAGCAGTTCTAGCGGGAGTACCAATGAGCAGTTCTTC
>TRBJ2-7|TRBV28|NA|NA
CASSYGPYEQYF
TGTGCCAGCAGTTATGGGCCATACGAGCAGTACTTC
>TRBJ2-7|TRBV7-9|TRBD1|NA
CASTGQEFYEQYF
TGTGCCAGCACTGGACAGGAGTTCTACGAGCAGTACTTC
>TRBJ2-1|TRBV6-1|TRBD2|many
CASRRLADNEQFF
TGTGCCAGCAGAAGACTAGCGGACAATGAGCAGTTCTTC
>TRBJ2-5|TRBV12-3/TRBV12-4|TRBD1|NA
CASSRQGWQETQYF
TGTGCCAGCAGCCGACAGGGTTGGCAAGAGACCCAGTACTTC
>TRBJ2-3|TRBV24-1|NA|few
CATRPQGGTDTQYF
TGTGCCACCAGACCACAGGGCGGTACAGATACGCAGTATTTT
>TRBJ2-7|TRBV20-1|NA|NA
CSARRDSTDEQYF
TGCAGTGCTAGAAGGGACTCGACGGACGAGCAGTACTTC
>TRBJ2-1|TRBV20-1|TRBD2|many
CSASSGLAPHSSYNEQFF
TGCAGTGCTAGTAGCGGACTAGCGCCTCATAGCTCCTACAATGAGCAGTTCTTC
>TRBJ2-7|TRBV20-1|TRBD2|NA
CSARTSGNSYEQYF
TGCAGTGCAAGGACTAGCGGTAACTCCTACGAGCAGTACTTC
>TRBJ2-2|TRBV12-3/TRBV12-4|NA|many
CASRDGSDVGELFF
TGTGCCAGCAGGGACGGATCCGACGTCGGGGAGCTGTTTTTT
>TRBJ2-5|TRBV5-5|TRBD1|many
CASSLGQGRSETQYF
TGTGCCAGCAGCCTAGGACAGGGTAGGAGTGAGACCCAGTACTTC
>TRBJ2-3|TRBV7-2|TRBD2|few
CASSPGRATDTQYF
TGTGCCAGCAGCCCCGGGAGGGCCACAGATACGCAGTATTTT
>TRBJ2-1|TRBV24-1|TRBD2|NA
CATSGLAVGSSYNEQFF
TGTGCCACCAGCGGACTAGCGGTAGGGAGCTCCTACAATGAGCAGTTCTTC
>TRBJ1-3|TRBV4-3|NA|few
CASSHNGQSGNTIYF
TGCGCCAGCAGCCACAATGGACAGTCTGGAAACACCATATATTTT
>TRBJ2-2|TRBV6-2/TRBV6-3|NA|NA
CASSYSSEALTGELFF
TGTGCCAGCAGTTACTCGAGTGAAGCGTTAACCGGGGAGCTGTTTTTT
>TRBJ2-2|TRBV9|NA|many
CASSVVVGNTGELFF
TGTGCCAGCAGCGTAGTTGTGGGGAACACCGGGGAGCTGTTTTTT
>TRBJ2-3|TRBV29-1|TRBD2|NA
CSVGGSSGNTDTQYF
TGCAGCGTTGGGGGATCTAGCGGGAACACAGATACGCAGTATTTT
>TRBJ1-2|TRBV20-1|NA|many
CSARNVGPARGYTF
TGCAGTGCCCGCAACGTGGGTCCGGCCCGTGGCTACACCTTC
>TRBJ2-3|TRBV6-6|NA|many
CASKRDGTDTQYF
TGTGCCAGCAAGAGGGACGGCACAGATACGCAGTATTTT
>TRBJ2-1|TRBV29-1|TRBD2|few
CSVVAGGVDNEQFF
TGCAGCGTTGTTGCGGGAGGTGTGGACAATGAGCAGTTCTTC
>TRBJ1-4|TRBV24-1|TRBD1|NA
CATSDPGQGREKLFF
TGTGCCACCAGTGATCCGGGACAGGGGCGAGAAAAACTGTTTTTT
>TRBJ2-7|TRBV5-1|NA|NA
CASNLNLGGRGLPLVEQYF
TGCGCCAGCAACCTTAATTTAGGCGGGCGTGGGCTCCCGCTAGTCGAGCAGTACTTC
>TRBJ2-7|TRBV6-2/TRBV6-3|TRBD2|NA
CASSSLAGGPANEQYF
TGTGCCAGCAGTTCTTTAGCGGGAGGGCCTGCGAACGAGCAGTACTTC
>TRBJ1-2|TRBV12-3/TRBV12-4|NA|NA
CASNGVTDYGYTF
TGTGCCAGCAACGGTGTTACGGACTATGGCTACACCTTC